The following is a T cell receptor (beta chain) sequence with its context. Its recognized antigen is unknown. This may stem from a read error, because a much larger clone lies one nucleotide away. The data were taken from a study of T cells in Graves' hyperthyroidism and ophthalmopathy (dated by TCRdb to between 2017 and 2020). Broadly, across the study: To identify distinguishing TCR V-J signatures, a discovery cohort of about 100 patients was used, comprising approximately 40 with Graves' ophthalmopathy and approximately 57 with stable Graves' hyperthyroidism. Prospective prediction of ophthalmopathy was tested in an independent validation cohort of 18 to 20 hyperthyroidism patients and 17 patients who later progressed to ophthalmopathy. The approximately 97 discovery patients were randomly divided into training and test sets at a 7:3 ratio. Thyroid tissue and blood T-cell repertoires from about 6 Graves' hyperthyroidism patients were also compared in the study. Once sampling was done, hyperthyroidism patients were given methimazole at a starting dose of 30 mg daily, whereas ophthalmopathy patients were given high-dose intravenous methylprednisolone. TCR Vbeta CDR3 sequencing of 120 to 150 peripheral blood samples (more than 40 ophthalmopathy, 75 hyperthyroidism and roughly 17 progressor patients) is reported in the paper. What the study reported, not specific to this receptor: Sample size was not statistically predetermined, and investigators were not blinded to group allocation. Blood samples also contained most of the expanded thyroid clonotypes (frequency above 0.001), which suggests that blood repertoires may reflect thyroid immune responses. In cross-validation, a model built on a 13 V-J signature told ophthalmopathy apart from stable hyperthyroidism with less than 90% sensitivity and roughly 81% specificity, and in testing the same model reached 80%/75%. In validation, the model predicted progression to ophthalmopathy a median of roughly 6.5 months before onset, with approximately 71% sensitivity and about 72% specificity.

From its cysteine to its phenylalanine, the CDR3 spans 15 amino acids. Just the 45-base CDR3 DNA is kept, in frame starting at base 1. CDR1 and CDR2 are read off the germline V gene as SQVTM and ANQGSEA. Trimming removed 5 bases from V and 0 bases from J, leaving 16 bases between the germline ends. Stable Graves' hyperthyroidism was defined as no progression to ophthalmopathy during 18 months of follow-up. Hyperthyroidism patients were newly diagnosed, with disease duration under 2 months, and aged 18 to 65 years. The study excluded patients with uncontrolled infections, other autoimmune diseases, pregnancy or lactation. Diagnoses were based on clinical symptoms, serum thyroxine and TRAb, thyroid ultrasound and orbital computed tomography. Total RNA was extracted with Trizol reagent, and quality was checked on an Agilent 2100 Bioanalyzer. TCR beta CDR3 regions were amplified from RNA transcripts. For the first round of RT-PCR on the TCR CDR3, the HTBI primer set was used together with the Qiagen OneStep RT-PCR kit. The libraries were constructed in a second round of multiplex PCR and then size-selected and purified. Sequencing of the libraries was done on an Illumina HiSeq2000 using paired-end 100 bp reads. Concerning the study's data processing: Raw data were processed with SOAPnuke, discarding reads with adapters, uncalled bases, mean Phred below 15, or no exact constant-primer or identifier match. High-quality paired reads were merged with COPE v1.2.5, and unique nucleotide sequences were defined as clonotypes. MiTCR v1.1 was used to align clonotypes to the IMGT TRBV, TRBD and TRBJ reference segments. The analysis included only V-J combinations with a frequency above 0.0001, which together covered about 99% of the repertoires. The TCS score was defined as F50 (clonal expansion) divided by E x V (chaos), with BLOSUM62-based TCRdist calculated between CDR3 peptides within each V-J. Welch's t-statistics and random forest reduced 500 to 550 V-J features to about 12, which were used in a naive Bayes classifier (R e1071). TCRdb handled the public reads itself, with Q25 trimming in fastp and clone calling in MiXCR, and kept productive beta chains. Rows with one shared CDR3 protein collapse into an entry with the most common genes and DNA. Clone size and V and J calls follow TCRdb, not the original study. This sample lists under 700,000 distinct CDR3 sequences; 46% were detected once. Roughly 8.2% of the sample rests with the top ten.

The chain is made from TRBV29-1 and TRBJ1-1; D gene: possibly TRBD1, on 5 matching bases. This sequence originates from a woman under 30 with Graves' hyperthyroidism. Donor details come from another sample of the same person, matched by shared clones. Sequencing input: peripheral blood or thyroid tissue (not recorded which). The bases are TGCAGCGTTAAATCTCCATGGGGGGTGAACACTGAAGCTTTCTTT. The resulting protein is CSVKSPWGVNTEAFF.